This entry lists 14 T cell receptor beta chains sequenced from one sample in a study of T cell responses to AZD1222 COVID-19 vaccine. The protocol was immunoSEQ multiplex PCR, while the TCRdb copy is restricted to in-frame clones and leaves out a portion. The sample has some 150,000 clones, 80% to 95% seen once. This material consisted of peripheral blood, taken 28 days after the second AZD1222 dose. Source of these receptors: an adult who received the AZD1222 COVID-19 vaccine.

This clone is a singleton in its sample. This chain links TRBV7-9 with TRBJ1-6, with 10 nucleotides matching TRBD1. The junction had 5 bases not matched to a gene; V was cut back by 4 bases and J by 8 bases. The CDR3 is made up of 15 amino acids. Per the germline V gene, CDR1 is SEHNR and CDR2 is FQNEAQ (reference sequence). The DNA of the CDR3 is TGTGCCAGCAGCTCAGGACAGGGGGGATATTCACCCCTCCACTTT. Its protein is CASSSGQGGYSPLHF.

V is TRBV19 and J is TRBJ2-7, with D possibly being TRBD1 (6 bases). The CDR3 loop spans 15 amino acids. Trimming left V 5 bases short and J 5 bases short, with 19 bases between. CDR1 is LNHDA and CDR2 is SQIVND in the germline V gene (reference sequence). The CDR3 nucleotides read TGTGCCAGTAGTTTCAGCCTCCATTCAGGGGACGAGCAGTACTTC. It codes for CASSFSLHSGDEQYF. Together with reference TRBV19 and TRBJ2-7, the CDR3 gives the full variable domain: DGGITQSPKYLFRKEGQNVTLSCEQNLNHDAMYWYRQDPGQGLRLIYYSQIVNDFQKGDIAEGYSVSREKKESFPLTVTSAQKNPTAFYLCASSFSLHSGDEQYFGPGTRLTVT.

This chain joins TRBV7-2 and TRBJ2-5; 9 nucleotides align to TRBD1. The CDR3 is 15 amino acids. V trimming: 1 base; J trimming: 6 bases; junction bases outside the gene matches: 6. Looked up from germline, CDR1 is SGHTA and CDR2 is FQGNSA. In DNA, the CDR3 is TGTGCCAGCAGCTTAGGATGGGACAGGGAAAAGACCCAGTACTTC. It codes for CASSLGWDREKTQYF.

The V and J genes are TRBV18 and TRBJ1-2; possible D gene TRBD1, 5 bases. V lost 0 bases, J lost 2 bases, and 10 bases lay in between. The germline gives CDR1 KGHSH, CDR2 LQKENI. This CDR3 comprises 15 residues. CDR3 region: CASSPPMGGNYGYTF. DNA of the CDR3: TGTGCCAGCTCACCACCGATGGGGGGGAACTATGGCTACACCTTC.

The CDR3, as DNA: TGTGCCAGCAGCCCAAGACAGGACCACTATAATTCACCCCTCCACTTT. Amino acids: CASSPRQDHYNSPLHF. The rearrangement links TRBV9 to TRBJ1-6; D may be TRBD1 (6 bases). The CDR3 totals 16 residues. Trimming stripped 4 bases from V and 3 bases from J, with 14 bases between. Germline CDR1 reads SGDLS; CDR2 reads YYNGEE.

The rearrangement joins TRBV5-6 to TRBJ2-7; 8 bases are shared with TRBD2. Trimming removed 0 bases from V and 2 bases from J; junction bases left unmatched: 7. The length of the CDR3 is 16 residues. CDR1 and CDR2 from the germline V gene are SGHDT and YYEEEE. CDR3 region: CASSLGTSGLTYEQYF. The CDR3 nucleotides read TGTGCCAGCAGCTTGGGAACTAGCGGACTCACCTACGAGCAGTACTTC.

V is TRBV24-1 and J is TRBJ1-5; the match to TRBD1 covers 10 bases. There are 13 residues in the CDR3. Germline V gives CDR1 KGHDR, CDR2 SFDVKD. Losses at the gene ends were 3 bases for V and 9 bases for J; bases not matched to a gene: 1. The CDR3: CATSDRTGGPQHF. CDR3 bases: TGTGCCACCAGTGATCGGACAGGGGGGCCCCAGCATTTT.

This chain links TRBV2 with TRBJ2-5; D uncertain. V was shortened by 1 base and J by 2 bases, with 8 bases between the two germline ends. Germline lookup yields CDR1 SNHLY and CDR2 FYNNEI. This CDR3 has 14 amino acids. The CDR3 nucleotides read TGTGCCAGCAGTGAAGGCGTACAGCAAGAGACCCAGTACTTC. It yields the protein CASSEGVQQETQYF.

The rearrangement uses TRBV6-5 and TRBJ2-3, with TRBD2 matching over 12 bases. The CDR3 spans 15 residues. The junction had 4 bases not matched to a gene; V was cut back by 2 bases and J by 7 bases. Germline V gene lookup returns CDR1 MNHEY and CDR2 SVGAGI. The CDR3: CASSYRTSGTNTQYF. The DNA for the CDR3 is TGTGCCAGCAGTTACCGGACTAGCGGGACGAATACGCAGTATTTT.

This chain links TRBV12-5 with TRBJ2-2, with D hard to call. V was trimmed by 1 base and J by 5 bases, leaving 11 bases between them. The CDR3 consists of 15 residues. CDR1 is LGHNT and CDR2 is FRNRAP in the germline V gene. The CDR3 spells CASGLASVGTGELFF. CDR3 coding DNA: TGTGCTAGTGGTTTGGCGAGCGTAGGAACCGGGGAGCTGTTTTTT.

This chain uses TRBV10-3 with TRBJ2-1; D is possibly TRBD2 (6 bases). Per the germline V gene, CDR1 is ENHRY and CDR2 is SYGVKD. The CDR3 covers 15 residues. Trimming took off 6 bases at V and 0 bases at J, with 12 bases between the two ends. The CDR3 reads CAISLSGGSYNEQFF. The CDR3 DNA reads as TGTGCCATCAGCCTTAGCGGTGGCTCCTACAATGAGCAGTTCTTC.

This clone was found once. The chain carries TRBV7-8 and TRBJ2-2; D remains ambiguous. The length of the CDR3 is 15 residues. Germline V gene data show CDR1 as SGHVS and CDR2 as FQNEAQ. The ends were cut back, 8 bases at V and 0 bases at J, with 13 bases in the middle. CDR3 region: CASGPRVANTGELFF. CDR3 DNA sequence: TGTGCCAGCGGCCCTCGGGTGGCGAACACCGGGGAGCTGTTTTTT. The variable domain in full, with the rest retrieved from reference TRBV7-8 and TRBJ2-2, is GAGVSQSPRYKVAKRGQDVALRCDPISGHVSLFWYQQALGQGPEFLTYFQNEAQLDKSGLPSDRFFAERPEGSVSTLKIQRTQQEDSAVYLCASGPRVANTGELFFGEGSRLTVL.

J is TRBJ1-4 and V is TRBV27; D remains unclear. V lost 5 bases, J lost 3 bases, and 10 bases lay in between. The CDR3 loop spans 14 amino acids. Germline values: CDR1 MNHEY, CDR2 SMNVEV (reference sequence). The CDR3 coding sequence is TGTGCCAGCAGTCACTTGAGGGCTAATGAAAAACTGTTTTTT. Residues: CASSHLRANEKLFF.

This chain links TRBV7-7 with TRBJ1-1; a weak D match, TRBD1 (6 bases). The CDR3 is made up of 15 amino acids. V gave up 5 bases and J gave up 1 base, with 14 bases separating them. Germline CDR1 is SSHAT and CDR2 is FNYEAQ (reference sequence). The CDR3 loop reads CASSTRVQGNTEAFF. CDR3 coding DNA: TGTGCCAGCAGCACAAGAGTACAGGGGAACACTGAAGCTTTCTTT.